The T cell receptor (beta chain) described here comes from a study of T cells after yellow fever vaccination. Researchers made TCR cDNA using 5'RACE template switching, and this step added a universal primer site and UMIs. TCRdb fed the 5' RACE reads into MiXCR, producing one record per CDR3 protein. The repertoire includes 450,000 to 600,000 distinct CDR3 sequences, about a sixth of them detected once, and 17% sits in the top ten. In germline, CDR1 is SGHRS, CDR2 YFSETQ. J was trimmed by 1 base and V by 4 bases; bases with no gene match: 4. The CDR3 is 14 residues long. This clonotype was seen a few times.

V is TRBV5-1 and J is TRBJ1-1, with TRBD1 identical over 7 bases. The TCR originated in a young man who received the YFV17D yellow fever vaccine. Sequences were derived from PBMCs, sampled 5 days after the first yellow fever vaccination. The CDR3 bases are TGCGCCAGCAGCCGCTCAGGGGGGAACACTGAAGCTTTCTTT. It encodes CASSRSGGNTEAFF.